Shown below are 8 T cell receptor beta chains from a single sample sequenced in a study of T cell responses to AZD1222 COVID-19 vaccine. Some clones are missing from TCRdb's copy, which holds only in-frame ones; the method was immunoSEQ multiplex PCR. The repertoire has 100,000 to 120,000 clones, approximately 90% of them found once; the top ten carry 1.6%. The specimen was peripheral blood, collected on day 0 of AZD1222 vaccination. Source of these receptors: an adult in good health.

The chain is built from TRBV3-1 (or the pseudogene TRBV3-2) and TRBJ1-1, with D unresolved. V dropped 4 bases and J dropped 2 bases, with 11 bases sitting between them. CDR1 LGHDT and CDR2 YNNKEL come from the germline V gene (reference sequence). The CDR3 is 14 amino acids. The DNA for the CDR3 is TGTGCCAGCAGCCTACAAACAGCTAACACTGAAGCTTTCTTT. Amino acid sequence: CASSLQTANTEAFF.

The V and J genes are TRBV2 and TRBJ1-2; 7 nucleotides line up with TRBD1. Per the germline V gene, CDR1 is SNHLY and CDR2 is FYNNEI. V trimming: 6 bases; J trimming: 2 bases; junction bases outside the gene matches: 3. The length of the CDR3 is 13 residues. CDR3 residues: CASRGTENYGYTF. The DNA of the CDR3 is TGTGCCAGCAGAGGGACAGAAAACTATGGCTACACCTTC.

In this sample, this clone turned up a few times. The V and J genes are TRBV28 and TRBJ2-7; TRBD1 might be the D (6 bases). Trimming cost V 6 bases and J 2 bases, with 17 bases left between them. This CDR3 spans 15 amino acids. Per the germline V gene, CDR1 is MDHEN and CDR2 is SYDVKM. The CDR3 DNA sequence: TGTGCCAGCAGCCCAGACAGGAACCGGCCCTACGAGCAGTACTTC. This sequence encodes CASSPDRNRPYEQYF.

This clone was picked up one time. The rearrangement links TRBV5-4 to TRBJ1-2; 7 bases match TRBD1. Germline assignment: CDR1 SGHNT and CDR2 YYREEE (reference sequence). The trim removed 4 bases at V and 2 bases at J, leaving 8 bases unmatched. The CDR3 covers 15 residues. The DNA of the CDR3 is TGTGCCAGCAGCAGAACACCGGGACAGAACTATGGCTACACCTTC. Protein: CASSRTPGQNYGYTF.

The chain employs TRBV7-9 and TRBJ1-1, with 9 bases aligning to TRBD1. From germline, CDR1 is SEHNR and CDR2 FQNEAQ (reference sequence). The CDR3 runs 14 residues. V shed 4 bases and J 5 bases; nucleotides not matched to a gene: 5. The CDR3, as DNA: TGTGCCAGCAGCTCGGGACAGGGCAGTACTGAAGCTTTCTTT. It codes for CASSSGQGSTEAFF.

This chain joins TRBV9 and TRBJ1-2, with D unclear. This CDR3 has 10 residues. The germline V gene has CDR1 SGDLS and CDR2 YYNGEE. The V end lost 7 bases, the J end lost 4 bases, and 5 bases lay between the germline ends. CDR3 nucleotides: TGTGCCAGCGGAGGCTATGGCTACACCTTC. It codes for CASGGYGYTF.

In this sample, this clone turned up once. The V call is TRBV15, the J call TRBJ1-1, with a tentative D call TRBD1 (6 bases). CDR1 is LNHNV, CDR2 YYDKDF, per germline (reference sequence). The CDR3 length is 13 residues. V lost 6 bases, J lost 1 base, and 9 bases lay in between. The CDR3 region is CATSLRGNTEAFF. In DNA form, the CDR3 reads TGTGCCACCAGTCTCAGGGGGAACACTGAAGCTTTCTTT.

This clone was observed a single time. The chain employs TRBV29-1 and TRBJ1-3; maybe TRBD1 (5 bases). The V end lost 4 bases, the J end lost 0 bases, and 10 bases lay between the germline ends. This CDR3 has 14 residues. The germline gives CDR1 SQVTM, CDR2 ANQGSEA. CDR3 amino acids: CSVATGGSGNTIYF. In nucleotides, the CDR3 is TGCAGCGTTGCAACAGGCGGCTCTGGAAACACCATATATTTT.